This T cell receptor (beta chain) is drawn from a study of shared clonotypes between healthy human individuals (TCRdb year 2020). Background on the whole study: A couple of women and a few men aged 18 to 49 years were included in the cohort. Blood TCR repertoires of about 5 healthy adults were deeply sequenced to estimate repertoire size and the extent of clonotype sharing between individuals. Per donor, leukapheresis produced somewhere between about 0.94 and 8.9 billion PBMCs. Per donor, three plates each were used for CD4 naive and CD4 memory, two for CD8 naive, and one for CD8 memory. To increase sequencing depth and limit assay-specific biases, different laboratories used diverse techniques to prepare libraries and sequence TCR repertoires.

The paper's findings and limits, for the study overall: Based on pairwise subsampling, the degree of clonotype sharing among donors was expected to be affected by sequencing depth. Sharing across a few donors was observed for about 4.8% of naive CD4, over 3% of naive CD8, roughly 2.3% of memory CD4, and around 0.42% of memory CD8 clonotypes. Because the study included only a small number of donors, the genetic and exposure-history diversity represented was limited. Even with the large sequencing depth, rarefaction of the sorted-subset datasets indicated that sequencing was incomplete. Higher generation probabilities were observed for clonotypes shared by all four sorted-subset donors than for non-shared clonotypes. Only blood was sampled, and tissue TCR repertoires likely differ from those in blood. Estimated clonotype richness was generally larger for naive than for memory subsets.

Using the deep immunoSEQ assay, multiplex PCR amplified TCR CDR3 regions from genomic DNA. Extracted genomic DNA from each cell subset was spread evenly across all wells of several immunoSEQ 96-well plates, with each plate serving as a replicate. Each replicate PCR for sorted subsets received around 0.2 ug genomic DNA, equal to 30,000 or so T cell genomes. Purified libraries were quantified with a Qubit 3.0 fluorometer, sized on a Bioanalyzer 2100, and re-quantified with the KAPA Library Quantification kit. Each immunoSEQ 96-well plate was sequenced on its own single-read 150-cycle Illumina NextSeq 550 flow cell. On the study's bioinformatics: Because the immunoSEQ output held only junctional sequences and lacked quality scores, the filtering could not match the filtering applied to full-length reads. To assign V/J genes and CDR3, sequences were annotated against IMGT germline references using PyIR, a Python wrapper for IgBLAST v1.9. Reads with weak V/J assignments (E-value above 1e-6), missing CDR3, stop codons, out-of-frame junctions, or ambiguous translated residues were removed. V3J clonotypes were defined as sequences sharing the same inferred V gene, J gene, and CDR3 amino acid sequence. Percentage overlap between repertoires was calculated by dividing the number of shared unique clonotypes by the size of the smaller repertoire. Three approaches were used to assess repertoire richness: RTK rarefaction, the Chao1 estimator, and Recon v2.1 estimates of unobserved clonotypes. OLGA was used to compute generation probabilities for all TCRbeta clonotypes that the gDNA method yielded from a handful of donors. Sourced from immuneACCESS, this table was stored by TCRdb with only in-frame sequences that have V and J called. A share of the clones is absent; for the studies checked, an unresolved V gene accounts for under half, and the remainder has no known explanation. The V and J calls and the clone size are those of that table, but D and trimming were determined from the DNA. The sample includes some 360,000 clones, with less than 75% observed a single time. The ten most abundant clones make up about 9.4% of the sample.

In regard to this clone: Its antigen specificity is not known. No base quality information exists; no much larger clone differs at one position.

CDR3 length: 11 amino acids, cysteine to phenylalanine. Kept here is only the CDR3 DNA, which spans 33 bases and is read in frame from base 1. Trimming takes 5 bases from V and 4 bases from J, and the germline ends sit 3 bases apart. CDR1 SGHTA and CDR2 FQGNSA are derived from the germline V gene. Donors were healthy HIV-negative adults with no recently reported acute infections or vaccinations. Every donor was a Caucasian adult residing in Nashville, Tennessee, USA. Magnetic negative selection was used to enrich CD4+ T cells, after which naive cells were positively selected on CD45RA and the negative fraction became the memory subset. Blood was collected by leukapheresis, and PBMCs were isolated by Ficoll-Histopaque density gradient centrifugation and then cryopreserved in liquid nitrogen vapor phase. Analytical flow cytometry was used to check the purity and quantity of every magnetically sorted T cell population. Each sorted fraction had its genomic DNA isolated and then quantified by UV absorbance on a Nanodrop 2000c.

The chain was built from TRBV7-2 and TRBJ2-1, with the D gene not confidently named. The origin of this receptor is a man aged 25-45 years in good health. Sequencing was carried out using memory CD4+ T cells sorted from blood. Per the publication, the cell subset or site label means: CD45RA-negative fraction. The CDR3 in this case is CASSGYNEQFF. Read as DNA, the sequence is TGTGCCAGCAGCGGATACAATGAGCAGTTCTTC.